A single sample gave rise to the 18 T cell receptor beta chains below, sequenced in a study of identical twins. TCRdb passed the 5' RACE reads through MiXCR, listing each CDR3 protein once. This table has 500,000 or so distinct CDR3 sequences, roughly an eighth appearing once. These same records also appear under a second study, on yellow fever vaccine responses in identical twins.

Specimen: CD4+ T cells sorted from blood. These receptors originate from a woman aged 18-29 years in good health.

This clonotype was observed a few times. J is TRBJ2-7 and V is TRBV10-1, with TRBD2 matching over 11 bases. Trimming at V came to 7 bases and at J to 3 bases, leaving 17 bases not matched to a gene. The CDR3 has 18 residues. Germline V lookup: CDR1 WNHNN, CDR2 SYGVQD (reference sequence). The CDR3 nucleotides are TGCGCCAGCATGGGGCTAGCGGGAGGTCCGTATGTCGACTACGAGCAGTACTTC. This encodes CASMGLAGGPYVDYEQYF.

The V call is TRBV9, the J call TRBJ1-6, with 7 bases lining up with TRBD1. Germline CDR1 reads SGDLS; CDR2 reads YYNGEE. The trim removed 4 bases at V and 10 bases at J, leaving 8 bases unmatched. The CDR3 has 14 amino acids. The CDR3 sequence: CASSPRQGPSPLHF. For the CDR3, the DNA is TGTGCCAGCAGCCCCAGACAGGGTCCGTCACCCCTCCACTTT. The variable domain in full, completed from reference TRBV9 and TRBJ1-6, reads DSGVTQTPKHLITATGQRVTLRCSPRSGDLSVYWYQQSLDQGLQFLIQYYNGEERAKGNILERFSAQQFPDLHSELNLSSLELGDSALYFCASSPRQGPSPLHFGNGTRLTVT.

The table lists this clonotype with a few counts. The V gene is TRBV9, the J gene TRBJ2-1, with 9 bases that match TRBD2. CDR1 is SGDLS, CDR2 YYNGEE, per germline. V gave up 3 bases and J gave up 14 bases; unmatched junction bases: 9. The CDR3 totals 13 residues. CDR3 in DNA: TGTGCCAGCAGCGAAAATAGCGGGGGCGGGGAGTTCTTC. It yields the protein CASSENSGGGEFF. Supplemented by reference TRBV9 and TRBJ2-1, the full variable domain reads DSGVTQTPKHLITATGQRVTLRCSPRSGDLSVYWYQQSLDQGLQFLIQYYNGEERAKGNILERFSAQQFPDLHSELNLSSLELGDSALYFCASSENSGGGEFFGPGTRLTVL.

This clonotype was counted between two and nine times. The chain joins TRBV9 to TRBJ2-7, with 10 bases fitting TRBD2. This CDR3 is built from 16 residues. V lost 6 bases to trimming and J lost 3 bases; unmatched junction nucleotides: 12. Germline loops: CDR1 SGDLS, CDR2 YYNGEE. Written as DNA, the CDR3 is TGTGCCAGCACCCTAAAAAAGAGGACTAGCGGCTACGAGCAGTACTTC. The encoded protein is CASTLKKRTSGYEQYF.

This clonotype was seen only a few times. The genes are TRBV27 and TRBJ2-2, with D perhaps TRBD2 (6 bases). Trimming left V 4 bases short and J 7 bases short, with 19 bases between. The CDR3 is 16 amino acids. CDR1 is MNHEY, CDR2 SMNVEV, per germline (reference sequence). The CDR3 sequence: CASSSLGGEKYGELFF. CDR3 nucleotide sequence: TGTGCCAGCAGTTCGTTAGGAGGGGAGAAGTACGGGGAGCTGTTTTTT.

This clonotype was found a few times. The chain employs TRBV2 and TRBJ2-7; 10 bases align to TRBD2. Germline values: CDR1 SNHLY, CDR2 FYNNEI. The CDR3 is made up of 14 amino acids. With 2 bases clipped from V and 3 bases from J, the junction kept 1 base outside the gene matches. The DNA for the CDR3 is TGTGCCAGCAGTGAACTAGCGGGGGTCTACGAGCAGTACTTC. It translates to CASSELAGVYEQYF.

This sequence joins TRBV18 and TRBJ1-1; D is unresolved. Per the germline V gene, CDR1 is KGHSH and CDR2 is LQKENI. V was trimmed by 6 bases and J by 5 bases, leaving 16 bases between them. The CDR3 spans 14 residues. The CDR3 nucleotides read TGTGCCAGCTCTCCCGACACCGCGGGAACTGAAGCTTTCTTT. As protein: CASSPDTAGTEAFF.

This clonotype showed up many times. The V gene is TRBV7-3, the J gene TRBJ2-5, with D perhaps TRBD1 or TRBD2 (5 bases each). Trimming shortened V by 5 bases and J by 1 base, and 11 bases separated the two germline ends. This CDR3 is 14 amino acids long. Germline V gene sequence: CDR1 SGHTA, CDR2 FQGTGA. DNA of the CDR3: TGTGCCAGCAGCCTGGGACCGTCCCAAGAGACCCAGTACTTC. It translates to CASSLGPSQETQYF.

V is TRBV3-1 and J is TRBJ2-5; D ambiguous. The CDR3 extends over 13 amino acids. The germline V gene has CDR1 LGHDT and CDR2 YNNKEL (reference sequence). V lost 1 base and J lost 5, with 8 bases in between. Here the CDR3 DNA reads TGTGCCAGCAGCCAAGGATTTAAGGAGACCCAGTACTTC. Protein sequence: CASSQGFKETQYF.

J is TRBJ2-5 and V is TRBV7-9; 8 bases agree with TRBD2. Germline trimming cut 5 bases from V and 4 bases from J; bases unmatched to any gene: 3. CDR1 and CDR2 from the germline V gene are SEHNR and FQNEAQ (reference sequence). The CDR3 loop spans 13 amino acids. The CDR3 here is CASSKSGGETQYF. The CDR3 DNA is TGTGCCAGCAGCAAAAGCGGGGGAGAGACCCAGTACTTC. Based on the CDR3 plus reference TRBV7-9 and TRBJ2-5, the full variable domain is DTGVSQNPRHKITKRGQNVTFRCDPISEHNRLYWYRQTLGQGPEFLTYFQNEAQLEKSRLLSDRFSAERPKGSFSTLEIQRTEQGDSAMYLCASSKSGGETQYFGPGTRLLVL.

This clonotype was picked up a small number of times. The chain has TRBV12-3 or TRBV12-4 and TRBJ2-5; D gene unclear. The CDR3 is 14 amino acids. V was cut by 2 bases and J by 5 bases, with 12 bases left in between. CDR3 nucleotides: TGTGCCAGCAGTTTAATGGGGTTTGGGGAGACCCAGTACTTC. It yields the protein CASSLMGFGETQYF.

Only a few counts were recorded for this clonotype. The V gene is TRBV29-1, the J gene TRBJ2-5; 7 bases match TRBD1. Germline CDR1 reads SQVTM; CDR2 reads ANQGSEA. V lost 8 bases to trimming and J lost 4 bases; unmatched junction nucleotides: 10. CDR3 length: 13 amino acids. CDR3 residues: CSRQGGIGETQYF. CDR3 nucleotides: TGCAGCCGACAGGGTGGTATTGGAGAGACCCAGTACTTC.

A few counts support this clonotype. The V gene is TRBV28, the J gene TRBJ2-4; 8 nucleotides agree with TRBD1. This CDR3 region has 16 residues. The J segment lost 1 base and the V segment lost 6 bases, leaving 8 bases of the junction unmatched. Germline CDR1 reads MDHEN; CDR2 reads SYDVKM. Here the CDR3 reads CASSLRTGWAKNIQYF. The CDR3 DNA is TGTGCCAGCAGCCTCCGGACAGGGTGGGCCAAAAACATTCAGTACTTC.

The rearrangement joins TRBV10-1 to TRBJ2-1; tentatively, D is TRBD1 (5 bases). V was shortened by 8 bases and J by 3 bases, with 11 bases between the two germline ends. Germline CDR1 reads WNHNN; CDR2 reads SYGVQD (reference sequence). The CDR3 runs 13 residues. For the CDR3, the DNA is TGCGCCAGCGCCCTCGACAGCTACAATGAGCAGTTCTTC. This sequence encodes CASALDSYNEQFF.

This clonotype has a handful of counts. This rearrangement joins TRBV12-3 or TRBV12-4 to TRBJ2-7; 9 bases agree with TRBD2. This CDR3 is built from 14 residues. V shed 6 bases and J 5 bases; nucleotides not matched to a gene: 8. The CDR3 coding sequence is TGTGCCAGCAGGCCGGGACTAGCTCTCGACGAGCAGTACTTC. Translated, it gives CASRPGLALDEQYF.

The rearrangement joins TRBV28 to TRBJ1-5; D gene unclear. The V gene lost 1 base and the J gene lost 6 bases, with 4 bases spanning the gap. Germline V gene lookup returns CDR1 MDHEN and CDR2 SYDVKM. The CDR3 is 12 amino acids. The CDR3 coding sequence is TGTGCCAGCAGTTTATCGATTCAGCCCCAGCATTTT. Translated: CASSLSIQPQHF. Full variable domain (rest looked up from reference TRBV28 and TRBJ1-5): DVKVTQSSRYLVKRTGEKVFLECVQDMDHENMFWYRQDPGLGLRLIYFSYDVKMKEKGDIPEGYSVSREKKERFSLILESASTNQTSMYLCASSLSIQPQHFGDGTRLSIL.

This clonotype was found a few times. The chain employs TRBV4-1 and TRBJ2-5; TRBD2 matches 12 bases. Trimming cost V 3 bases and J 4 bases; bases outside gene matches: 6. This CDR3 comprises 16 residues. Germline assignment: CDR1 MGHRA and CDR2 YSYEKL. The CDR3 sequence: CASSHRLAGGPETQYF. CDR3 DNA: TGCGCCAGCAGCCATCGGCTAGCGGGAGGGCCAGAGACCCAGTACTTC.

The V gene is TRBV5-1, the J gene TRBJ2-5; tentative D call: TRBD2 (6 bases). Germline CDR1 is SGHRS and CDR2 is YFSETQ. The V end was cut by 0 bases, the J end by 3 bases, with 18 bases between. The CDR3 runs to 17 residues. CDR3 region: CASSLGLSGYSEETQYF. The CDR3 region has the DNA TGCGCCAGCAGCTTGGGGTTGAGCGGGTACAGTGAAGAGACCCAGTACTTC.